The sequence of this TCR beta chain was determined in a study of T cells after yellow fever vaccination. The CDR3 covers 13 residues. Deletions cut 0 bases from V and 0 bases from J, with 6 bases between. Germline V gives CDR1 DFQATT, CDR2 SNEGSKA (reference sequence). This clonotype was counted between two and nine times. Given a much more abundant clone one base away, this may be a read error. TCRdb re-analysed the 5' RACE reads in MiXCR, keeping a single row per CDR3 protein. The sample lists about 360,000 distinct CDR3 sequences, 6.2% occurring once. The source material was PBMCs, sampled 5 days after the yellow fever booster vaccination. This sequence was found in a man aged 25-45 years who received the YFV17D yellow fever vaccine. The V gene is TRBV20-1, the J gene TRBJ2-7, with unresolved D. CDR3 protein: CSAREVSSYEQYF. The CDR3 bases are TGCAGTGCTAGAGAGGTCAGCTCCTACGAGCAGTACTTC.